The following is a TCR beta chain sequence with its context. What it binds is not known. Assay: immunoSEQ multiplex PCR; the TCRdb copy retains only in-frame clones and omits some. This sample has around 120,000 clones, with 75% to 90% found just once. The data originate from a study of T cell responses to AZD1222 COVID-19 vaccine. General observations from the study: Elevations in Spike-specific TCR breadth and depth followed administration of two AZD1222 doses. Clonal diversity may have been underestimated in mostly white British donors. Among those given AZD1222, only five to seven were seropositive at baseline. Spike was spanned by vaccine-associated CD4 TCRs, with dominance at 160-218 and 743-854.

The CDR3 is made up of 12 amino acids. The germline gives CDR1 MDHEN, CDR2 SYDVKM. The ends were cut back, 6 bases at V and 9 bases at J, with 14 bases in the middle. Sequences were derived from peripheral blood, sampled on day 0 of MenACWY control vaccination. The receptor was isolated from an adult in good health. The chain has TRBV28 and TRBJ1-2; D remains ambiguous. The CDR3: CASSSPRGSYTF. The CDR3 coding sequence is TGTGCCAGCAGCTCGCCTCGTGGGAGCTACACCTTC.